The present T cell receptor (beta chain) was sequenced within a study of shared clonotypes between healthy human individuals. For the study at large: Donors had three CD4 naive, three CD4 memory, two CD8 naive and one CD8 memory plate apiece.

Sequencing used immunoSEQ multiplex PCR; TCRdb keeps in-frame clones, though not all of them. The repertoire has about 680,000 clones, 72% of them found once; the top ten carry 1.5% to 2%. In its sample, this clone was seen a few times. From germline, CDR1 is SGHRS and CDR2 YFSETQ. V was clipped by 4 bases and J by 4 bases, with 15 bases between them. This CDR3 comprises 15 residues. The genes are TRBV5-1 and TRBJ2-1; no firm D call. The sample was memory CD4+ T cells sorted from blood. As for subset: CD45RA-negative fraction. This TCR was recovered from a woman aged 30 to 39 in good health. Written as DNA, the CDR3 is TGCGCCAGCAGCGCAACATCTCCCGAATACAATGAGCAGTTCTTC. Protein: CASSATSPEYNEQFF.